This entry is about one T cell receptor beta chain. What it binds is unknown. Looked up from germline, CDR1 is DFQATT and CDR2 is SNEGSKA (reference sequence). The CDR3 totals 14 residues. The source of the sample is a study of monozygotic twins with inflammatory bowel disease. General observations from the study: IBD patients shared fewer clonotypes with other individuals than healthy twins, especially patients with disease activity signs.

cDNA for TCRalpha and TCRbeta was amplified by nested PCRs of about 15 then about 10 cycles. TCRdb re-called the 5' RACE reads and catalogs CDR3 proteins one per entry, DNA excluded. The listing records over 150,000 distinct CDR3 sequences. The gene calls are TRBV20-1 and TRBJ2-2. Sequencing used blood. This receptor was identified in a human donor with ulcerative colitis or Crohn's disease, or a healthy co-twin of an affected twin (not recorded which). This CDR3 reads CSARLWGNTGELFF.